The 23 T cell receptor beta chains below come from one sample, sequenced in a study of T cells in narcolepsy. The method was immunoSEQ multiplex PCR; TCRdb's version includes in-frame clones alone and lacks a portion of them. The profile shows more than 10,000 clones, about three quarters of them singletons. The specimen was CD45RA- memory CD8+ T cells from PBMCs. These receptors came from a human donor with narcolepsy.

This chain connects TRBV28 to TRBJ2-5; unclear D gene. CDR1 and CDR2 (germline): MDHEN, SYDVKM. This CDR3 comprises 13 residues. V lost 6 bases and J lost 5, with 13 bases in between. DNA for the CDR3: TGTGCCAGCAGCTGCCAGTCTTGTGAGACCCAGTACTTC. Protein product: CASSCQSCETQYF.

This clone has only a few counts. This rearrangement joins TRBV7-9 to TRBJ2-3, with D perhaps TRBD2 (6 bases). The germline gives CDR1 SEHNR, CDR2 FQNEAQ (reference sequence). The CDR3 has 17 residues. Trimming removed 7 bases from V and 3 bases from J, with 23 bases in between. CDR3 sequence (DNA): TGTGCCAGCATCCTCATAACCGCGGGGTGGGAGACAGATACGCAGTATTTT. This gives the protein CASILITAGWETDTQYF.

This chain connects TRBV19 to TRBJ2-5; 12 bases are shared with TRBD1. The CDR3 spans 14 residues. The J segment lost 5 bases and the V segment lost 11 bases, leaving 9 bases of the junction unmatched. The germline V gene encodes CDR1 LNHDA and CDR2 SQIVND (reference sequence). The CDR3 region has the DNA TGTGCCTCCGGGGGACAGGGGGCGGAGGAGACCCAGTACTTC. The encoded protein is CASGGQGAEETQYF. Combining the CDR3 with reference TRBV19 and TRBJ2-5 gives the whole variable domain DGGITQSPKYLFRKEGQNVTLSCEQNLNHDAMYWYRQDPGQGLRLIYYSQIVNDFQKGDIAEGYSVSREKKESFPLTVTSAQKNPTAFYLCASGGQGAEETQYFGPGTRLLVL.

For this clone: The same CDR3 is also encoded by other DNA sequences in this sample. The V call is TRBV27, the J call TRBJ2-7; perhaps TRBD2 as D (6 bases). Trimming removed 7 bases from V and 5 bases from J, with 15 bases in between. Germline loops: CDR1 MNHEY, CDR2 SMNVEV (reference sequence). The CDR3 is made up of 13 amino acids. In DNA, the CDR3 is TGTGCCAGCACTGGGGAAGGGAGGAACGAGCAGTACTTC. Its translation: CASTGEGRNEQYF.

This clone is deemed medium-sized (0.01 to 0.1%). The genes are TRBV28 and TRBJ1-6; D perhaps matches TRBD1 (5 bases). Deletions cut 6 bases from V and 0 bases from J, with 6 bases between. Germline V gene lookup returns CDR1 MDHEN and CDR2 SYDVKM. The CDR3 extends over 14 amino acids. The CDR3 nucleotides are TGTGCCAGCAGCGACAGCTCCTATAATTCACCCCTCCACTTT. This encodes CASSDSSYNSPLHF.

CDR3 in amino acids: CASSFGGSITGELFF. CDR3 nucleotides: TGCGCCAGCAGCTTTGGGGGATCGATCACCGGGGAGCTGTTTTTT. This chain connects TRBV5-1 to TRBJ2-2, with D perhaps given as TRBD1 or TRBD2 (5 bases each). Trimming removed 2 bases from V and 4 bases from J, with 12 bases in between. Germline-derived CDR1 and CDR2 are SGHRS and YFSETQ. CDR3 length equals 15 residues.

The chain employs TRBV29-1 and TRBJ2-3; 9 positions match TRBD2. The CDR3 totals 15 residues. The J segment lost 3 bases and the V segment lost 6 bases, leaving 10 bases of the junction unmatched. The germline gives CDR1 SQVTM, CDR2 ANQGSEA. CDR3 sequence reads: CSVLLLAGRTDTQYF. In DNA form, the CDR3 reads TGCAGCGTCCTCCTTCTAGCGGGGCGGACAGATACGCAGTATTTT.

The chain carries TRBV29-1 and TRBJ2-5, with 7 bases that match TRBD1. Germline loops: CDR1 SQVTM, CDR2 ANQGSEA. This CDR3 has 13 residues. The J segment lost 2 bases and the V segment lost 7 bases, leaving 7 bases of the junction unmatched. The CDR3 reads CSATGILQETQYF. The DNA for the CDR3 is TGCAGCGCGACAGGGATCCTGCAAGAGACCCAGTACTTC.

This clone was seen only a few times. This chain joins TRBV27 and TRBJ1-1; D remains unclear. Trimming left V 3 bases short and J 1 base short, with 6 bases between. Germline-derived CDR1 and CDR2 are MNHEY and SMNVEV (reference sequence). This CDR3 is 13 amino acids long. The CDR3 nucleotides read TGTGCCAGCAGTTTGAACGGGAACACTGAAGCTTTCTTT. It is translated as CASSLNGNTEAFF.

V and J are TRBV10-3 and TRBJ1-2; no firm D call. Germline V CDR1 and CDR2: ENHRY, SYGVKD. V dropped 4 bases and J dropped 8 bases, with 20 bases sitting between them. The CDR3 consists of 15 residues. Written as DNA, the CDR3 is TGTGCCATCAGTGGGGAGTCGGTGGAGTCTTTGGGCTACACCTTC. Its protein product is CAISGESVESLGYTF.

This clone was counted a single time. The chain combines TRBV11-3 with TRBJ2-7; 7 bases map to TRBD1. Trimming cost V 5 bases and J 4 bases; bases outside gene matches: 17. Germline CDR1 is SGHNT and CDR2 is YENEEA. This CDR3 has 17 residues. The CDR3 loop is CASSPTIAGGRGYEQYF. The CDR3 bases are TGTGCCAGCAGCCCGACAATCGCCGGCGGCAGGGGGTACGAGCAGTACTTC.

The chain links TRBV30 to TRBJ2-1; D perhaps matches TRBD2 (6 bases). Trimming removed 3 bases from V and 8 bases from J, with 17 bases in between. The CDR3 spans 14 residues. The V gene's germline CDR1 is GTSNPN and CDR2 SVGIG (reference sequence). For the CDR3, the DNA is TGTGCCTGGAGCGCTGGTGCGGGACGCGATGAGCAGTTCTTC. Amino acid sequence: CAWSAGAGRDEQFF.

In regard to this clone: The same CDR3 can be traced to other DNA sequences in this sample. V usage is TRBV4-3 and J usage is TRBJ1-5; D is perhaps TRBD1 (5 bases). The germline CDR1 and CDR2 sequences are LGHNA and YSLEER. This CDR3 spans 15 amino acids. The V end was cut by 3 bases, the J end by 7 bases, with 16 bases between. The CDR3 DNA reads TGCGCCAGCAGCCAGGACCGGGGCGGAGGACAGCCCCAGCATTTT. It encodes CASSQDRGGGQPQHF.

The chain recombines TRBV28 with TRBJ2-3; unclear D gene. Germline V gene lookup returns CDR1 MDHEN and CDR2 SYDVKM. V was cut by 7 bases and J by 4 bases, with 6 bases left in between. This CDR3 contains 11 residues. In nucleotides, the CDR3 is TGTGCCAGCACCTCGTCAGATACGCAGTATTTT. Its translation: CASTSSDTQYF.

The rearrangement joins TRBV6-4 to TRBJ2-2; 8 bases align to TRBD1. CDR1 is MRHNA and CDR2 is SNTAGT in the germline V gene. The junction had 11 bases not matched to a gene; V was cut back by 2 bases and J by 6 bases. The CDR3 contains 17 residues. The CDR3 coding sequence is TGTGCCAGCAGTGACCTGTCGGCAGGGGGCCATGCCGGGGAGCTGTTTTTT. Protein product: CASSDLSAGGHAGELFF.

The chain has TRBV4-1 and TRBJ2-7; D gene ambiguous. The CDR3 is 14 residues long. Germline V gene data show CDR1 as MGHRA and CDR2 as YSYEKL. The V end was cut by 3 bases, the J end by 0 bases, with 9 bases between. CDR3 bases: TGCGCCAGCAGCCATTACACAAGCTCCTACGAGCAGTACTTC. It codes for CASSHYTSSYEQYF.

The J gene is TRBJ2-7, the V gene TRBV6-6; D tentatively fits TRBD1 or TRBD2 (6 bases each). The CDR3 loop spans 13 amino acids. V lost 7 bases, J lost 4 bases, and 14 bases lay in between. Germline values: CDR1 MNHNY, CDR2 SVGAGI (reference sequence). The CDR3 coding sequence is TGTGCCAGCAACACGGGGGCGGGGTACGAGCAGTACTTC. Encoded protein: CASNTGAGYEQYF.

This clone was seen a handful of times. This sequence joins TRBV7-7 and TRBJ2-2; TRBD2 matches at 12 bases. Germline CDR1 is SSHAT and CDR2 is FNYEAQ (reference sequence). The junction had 8 bases not matched to a gene; V was cut back by 3 bases and J by 3 bases. This CDR3 comprises 18 residues. The CDR3 sequence: CASSLSTSGGPYTGELFF. The CDR3 DNA sequence: TGTGCCAGCAGCTTGTCGACTAGCGGGGGCCCTTACACCGGGGAGCTGTTTTTT.

The V and J genes are TRBV11-3 and TRBJ1-1; TRBD1 agrees at 7 bases. This CDR3 region has 14 residues. Unmatched junction bases numbered 2, after V lost 3 bases and J lost 1 base. Germline V lookup: CDR1 SGHNT, CDR2 YENEEA. The CDR3 sequence: CASSFDRANTEAFF. In DNA form, the CDR3 reads TGTGCCAGCAGCTTTGACAGGGCGAACACTGAAGCTTTCTTT.

The chain recombines TRBV11-1 with TRBJ2-3, with unresolved D. The germline V gene has CDR1 SGHAT and CDR2 FQDESV (reference sequence). Trimming removed 4 bases from V and 2 bases from J, with 13 bases in between. This CDR3 contains 15 residues. The DNA for the CDR3 is TGTGCCAGCAGCTCACGAGAAGCGAACACAGATACGCAGTATTTT. It codes for CASSSREANTDTQYF.

This clone was detected only once. V usage is TRBV7-2 and J usage is TRBJ2-5; weak D call: TRBD1 (5 bases). The DNA matches TRBJ2-7 better at its end, which makes the J call doubtful. Germline CDR1 reads SGHTA; CDR2 reads FQGNSA. This CDR3 spans 14 amino acids. Here the CDR3 DNA reads TGTGCCAGCAGCCCCCGACAGCTCTCCTACGAGCAGTACTTC. This sequence encodes CASSPRQLSYEQYF.

This chain uses TRBV30 with TRBJ2-7, with a tentative D call TRBD2 (5 bases). The V end lost 0 bases, the J end lost 5 bases, and 29 bases lay between the germline ends. Per the germline V gene, CDR1 is GTSNPN and CDR2 is SVGIG (reference sequence). This CDR3 spans 19 amino acids. As DNA, the CDR3 is TGTGCCTGGAGTGTACCCCATTTACTTATTACACCTTTCGGGAACGAGCAGTACTTC. Protein product: CAWSVPHLLITPFGNEQYF.

CDR3 nucleotide sequence: TGTGCCAGCACGCTACCCGACAGTCAGGGCTACACCTTC. This sequence encodes CASTLPDSQGYTF. The chain couples TRBV28 to TRBJ1-2; tentatively, D is TRBD1 (5 bases). The CDR3 contains 13 residues. Germline loops: CDR1 MDHEN, CDR2 SYDVKM. Trimming stripped 7 bases from V and 8 bases from J, with 17 bases between.